Here is one T cell receptor (beta chain) with its context. The record originates from a study of blood T cell repertoires in COVID-19. TCRdb's copy holds only in-frame clones and misses some; the assay was immunoSEQ multiplex PCR. Of 15,000 to 20,000 clones in the sample, about 91% are singletons; the top ten hold 5%. This CDR3 is 15 amino acids long. Trimming shortened V by 0 bases and J by 3 bases, and 12 bases separated the two germline ends. The germline V gene encodes CDR1 SGHNT and CDR2 YYREEE (reference sequence). The rearrangement joins TRBV5-4 to TRBJ1-1, with D possibly matching TRBD1 (6 bases). The material sequenced was PBMCs or T cells enriched from blood (not recorded which). The sequence came from a woman aged 25 to 45 who had recovered from COVID-19. CDR3 bases: TGTGCCAGCAGCTTGGCCGGGGGGCGCCACACTGAAGCTTTCTTT. Translated, it gives CASSLAGGRHTEAFF.